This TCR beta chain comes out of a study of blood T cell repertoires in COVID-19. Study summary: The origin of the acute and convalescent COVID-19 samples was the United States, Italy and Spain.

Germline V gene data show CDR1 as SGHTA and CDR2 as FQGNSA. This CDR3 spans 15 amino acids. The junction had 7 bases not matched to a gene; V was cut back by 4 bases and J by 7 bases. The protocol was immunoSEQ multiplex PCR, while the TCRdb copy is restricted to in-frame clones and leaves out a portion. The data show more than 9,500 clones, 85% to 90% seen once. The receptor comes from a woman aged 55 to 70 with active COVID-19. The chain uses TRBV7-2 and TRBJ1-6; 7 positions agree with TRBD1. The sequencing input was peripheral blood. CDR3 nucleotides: TGTGCCAGCAGCTCACCGACAGGGCCGAATTCACCCCTCCACTTT. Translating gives CASSSPTGPNSPLHF.